This is a list of T cell receptor beta chains from one sample in a study of PD-1 blockade in classical Hodgkin lymphoma. This table comes from immunoSEQ multiplex PCR, and its TCRdb copy is limited to in-frame clones, with some not included. The table records 55,000 to 75,000 clones, 71% of them present only once. Sequenced here: peripheral blood mononuclear cells (PBMCs), sampled before the second cycle of nivolumab. These receptors came from a human donor with classical Hodgkin lymphoma. CDR3s include the opening cysteine and the closing phenylalanine or tryptophan. D genes are given only for firm matches. Rows may omit the clone size; those that give it use once, few, many or a size class.

NA,TRBV5-1,few,TRBJ2-5,CASSLSGAEETQYF,TGCGCCAGCAGCTTATCGGGGGCGGAAGAGACCCAGTACTTC
NA,TRBV6-1,few,TRBJ2-7,CASSASQDGNYEQYF,TGTGCCAGCAGTGCTAGTCAGGACGGAAACTACGAGCAGTACTTC
TRBD1,TRBV6-1,many,TRBJ2-7,CASSEALGGWYEQYF,TGTGCCAGCAGTGAAGCGCTAGGGGGCTGGTACGAGCAGTACTTC
TRBD2,TRBV7-2,NA,TRBJ2-1,CASSLASGGAGNEQFF,TGTGCCAGCAGCTTAGCGTCGGGGGGGGCCGGGAATGAGCAGTTCTTC
NA,TRBV2,NA,TRBJ2-7,CASSSPWTDSTYEQYF,TGTGCCAGCAGTTCGCCGTGGACAGATTCAACCTACGAGCAGTACTTC
TRBD1,TRBV6-1,NA,TRBJ1-3,CASSASGGSGNTIYF,TGTGCCAGCAGTGCGTCAGGGGGCTCTGGAAACACCATATATTTT
NA,TRBV5-5,NA,TRBJ2-3,CASSGGVQSTDTQYF,TGTGCCAGTTCAGGGGGGGTTCAAAGCACAGATACGCAGTATTTT
NA,TRBV19,NA,TRBJ2-2,CASSMVSDSTGELFF,TGTGCCAGTAGTATGGTTTCCGACAGTACCGGGGAGCTGTTTTTT
NA,TRBV9,NA,TRBJ2-3,CASTSATGRSADTQYF,TGTGCCAGCACCTCGGCCACAGGGAGGAGTGCAGATACGCAGTATTTT
TRBD1,TRBV2,NA,TRBJ1-5,CASSELRQGGQPQHF,TGTGCCAGCAGTGAATTGCGGCAGGGGGGTCAGCCCCAGCATTTT
NA,TRBV18,NA,TRBJ1-1,CASSRTATEAFF,TGTGCCAGCTCACGGACAGCCACTGAAGCTTTCTTT
TRBD2,TRBV6-6,once,TRBJ2-1,CASSYGLAGDEQFF,TGTGCCAGCAGTTACGGACTAGCGGGCGATGAGCAGTTCTTC
TRBD1,TRBV7-2,NA,TRBJ2-7,CASSSSGGSPYEQYF,TGTGCCAGCAGCTCGTCAGGGGGCTCGCCCTACGAGCAGTACTTC
NA,TRBV11-2,NA,TRBJ1-1,CASSLDFLKGTEAFF,TGTGCCAGCAGCTTAGATTTCCTAAAAGGGACTGAAGCTTTCTTT
NA,TRBV6-6,NA,TRBJ2-7,CASSYSRDSSYEQYF,TGTGCCAGCAGTTACTCGCGGGACAGCTCCTACGAGCAGTACTTC
NA,TRBV5-1,NA,TRBJ1-5,CASSLGVTSNQPQHF,TGCGCCAGCAGCTTGGGGGTTACTAGCAATCAGCCCCAGCATTTT
TRBD1,TRBV6-5,few,TRBJ1-5,CASSLTGTGGPQPQHF,TGTGCCAGCAGTTTAACCGGGACAGGGGGCCCTCAGCCCCAGCATTTT
NA,TRBV10-3,NA,TRBJ2-7,CAISDDRSNEQYF,TGTGCCATCAGTGATGACAGGTCGAACGAGCAGTACTTC
NA,TRBV14,NA,TRBJ2-5,CASSGGIWSPAQYF,TGTGCCAGCAGCGGGGGGATTTGGAGTCCAGCCCAGTACTTC
TRBD2,TRBV6-6,NA,TRBJ2-3,CASRTSGGTDTQYF,TGTGCCAGCAGGACTAGCGGGGGGACAGATACGCAGTATTTT
NA,TRBV6-4,medium-sized,TRBJ1-6,CASSDGGYGSPLHF,TGTGCCAGCAGTGACGGGGGGTACGGTTCACCCCTCCACTTT
NA,TRBV5-6,NA,TRBJ2-4,CASSLGRSKNIQYF,TGTGCCAGCAGCCTCGGGAGATCCAAAAACATTCAGTACTTC
TRBD1,TRBV9,few,TRBJ1-1,CASSVALDRISEAFF,TGTGCCAGCAGCGTAGCGTTGGACAGGATCTCTGAAGCTTTCTTT
NA,TRBV10-2,NA,TRBJ1-6,CASSEGTYSPLHF,TGCGCCAGCAGTGAGGGGACGTATTCACCCCTCCACTTT
NA,TRBV6-6,NA,TRBJ1-2,CASSYSPGVDDYGYTF,TGTGCCAGCAGTTACTCGCCAGGGGTGGATGACTATGGCTACACCTTC
NA,TRBV19,NA,TRBJ1-2,CASSIGAGNYGYTF,TGTGCCAGTAGTATAGGGGCAGGCAACTATGGCTACACCTTC